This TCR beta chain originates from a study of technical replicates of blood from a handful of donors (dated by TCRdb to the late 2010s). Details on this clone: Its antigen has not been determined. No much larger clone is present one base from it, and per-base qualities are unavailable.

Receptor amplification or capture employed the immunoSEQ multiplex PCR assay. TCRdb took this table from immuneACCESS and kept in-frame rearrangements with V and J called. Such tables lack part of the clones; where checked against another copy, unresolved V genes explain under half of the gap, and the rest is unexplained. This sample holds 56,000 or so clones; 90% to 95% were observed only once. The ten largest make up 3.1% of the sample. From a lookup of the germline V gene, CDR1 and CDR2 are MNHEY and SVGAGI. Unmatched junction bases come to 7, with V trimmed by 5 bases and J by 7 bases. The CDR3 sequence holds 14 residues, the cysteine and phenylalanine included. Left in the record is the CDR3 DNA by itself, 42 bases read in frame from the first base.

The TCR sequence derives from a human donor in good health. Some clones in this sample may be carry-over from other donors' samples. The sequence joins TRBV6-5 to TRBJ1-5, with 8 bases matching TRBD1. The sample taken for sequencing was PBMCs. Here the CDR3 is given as CASSRQGSWQPQHF. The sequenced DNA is TGTGCCAGCAGTAGACAGGGGTCGTGGCAGCCCCAGCATTTT.